These 3 T cell receptor beta chains were all obtained from the same sample, sequenced in a study of T cells of healthy individuals. MiXCR was run by TCRdb on the 5' RACE reads, yielding one entry per CDR3 protein. The repertoire consists of 100,000 or so distinct CDR3 sequences, with under 20% occurring once and the leading ten covering approximately 5.7%. The receptors here all came from a human donor in good health.

This clonotype has just a few counts. The chain employs TRBV6-6 and TRBJ1-5, with TRBD1 matching 12 bases. The trim removed 7 bases at V and 6 bases at J, leaving 4 bases unmatched. The CDR3 is 14 amino acids. Germline CDR1 and CDR2: MNHNY and SVGAGI (reference sequence). The CDR3 DNA is TGTGCCAGCATCCGGGACAGGGGGCCTCAGCCCCAGCATTTT. Its protein is CASIRDRGPQPQHF.

This clonotype came up many times. V is TRBV5-6 and J is TRBJ2-3; 8 positions agree with TRBD2. J was trimmed by 4 bases and V by 1 base; bases with no gene match: 8. Germline V lookup: CDR1 SGHDT, CDR2 YYEEEE. There are 16 residues in the CDR3. CDR3 sequence reads: CASSLSGGAGADTQYF. The CDR3 DNA follows: TGTGCCAGCAGCTTGTCGGGCGGAGCGGGAGCAGATACGCAGTATTTT.

The sample holds many counts of this clonotype. The rearrangement joins TRBV20-1 to TRBJ1-5; 10 bases are a match to TRBD1. CDR3 size: 16 residues. Germline CDR1 DFQATT, CDR2 SNEGSKA (reference sequence). V trimming: 6 bases; J trimming: 5 bases; junction bases outside the gene matches: 13. The CDR3 nucleotides are TGCAGTGCCGTAAGACAGACCGGGACAGGGGATCAGCCCCAGCATTTT. This codes for CSAVRQTGTGDQPQHF.